The text below deals with one T cell receptor (beta chain). Its specificity is not known. This entry is derived from a study of OX40 agonist ivuxolimab in advanced cancers. As for the study in general: Ivuxolimab doses were 0.01, 0.1, 0.3, 1.5, 3 or 10 mg/kg every 2 weeks. Age averaged 60 years (range roughly 20 to 90), and roughly 82% were male.

Whole-study findings and limits: Compared with CD4+, CD8+ T cells on average had more expanded clones.

Data came from immunoSEQ multiplex PCR; TCRdb stores just in-frame clones and leaves some out. The sample lists 30,000 to 40,000 clones; 70% to 90% were seen once. This clonotype was obtained from an adult with an advanced solid tumor such as melanoma, head and neck, liver or kidney cancer. The sequencing here drew on CD4+ or CD8+ T cells sorted from blood, taken in a trial of the OX40 agonist ivuxolimab.

CDR3 sequence (DNA): TGTGCCAGCAGCTTGGGGGAATACGAGCAGTACTTC. Amino acid sequence: CASSLGEYEQYF. The chain couples TRBV5-6 to TRBJ2-7; D ambiguous. The CDR3 has 12 amino acids. The germline CDR1 and CDR2 sequences are SGHDT and YYEEEE. V gave up 0 bases and J gave up 4 bases, with 5 bases separating them.